A selection of T cell receptor beta chains follows, all from one sample in a study of blood T cell repertoires in COVID-19. Generated by immunoSEQ multiplex PCR, the TCRdb table keeps only in-frame clones and is missing some. The sample has some 170,000 clones; 80% to 90% are singletons. Sequenced: peripheral blood. Source of these receptors: a man between 35 and 55 years old with acute or convalescent COVID-19. Both conserved end residues are part of each CDR3. D genes are given only for firm matches. The size field is filled for only some rows; it gives once, few, many or a size class.

v_call: TRBV5-1
d_call: TRBD2
clone_size: few
j_call: TRBJ2-7
cdr3_aa: CASSMTSGLAGEQYF
cdr3_nt: TGCGCCAGCAGTATGACATCGGGACTAGCGGGCGAGCAGTACTTC

v_call: TRBV5-1
d_call: NA
clone_size: NA
j_call: TRBJ1-3
cdr3_aa: CASSFDSSGNTIYF
cdr3_nt: TGCGCCAGCAGCTTTGACAGCTCTGGAAACACCATATATTTT

v_call: TRBV13
d_call: TRBD1
clone_size: NA
j_call: TRBJ1-2
cdr3_aa: CASRRQGNYGYTF
cdr3_nt: TGTGCCAGCAGGCGACAGGGGAACTATGGCTACACCTTC

v_call: TRBV27
d_call: TRBD1
clone_size: NA
j_call: TRBJ2-3
cdr3_aa: CASSSGQGADTQYF
cdr3_nt: TGTGCCAGCAGTTCCGGACAGGGGGCAGATACGCAGTATTTT

v_call: TRBV4-1
d_call: TRBD1
clone_size: few
j_call: TRBJ1-1
cdr3_aa: CASSQRQGGAPTEAFF
cdr3_nt: TGCGCCAGCAGCCAACGGCAAGGGGGCGCTCCCACTGAAGCTTTCTTT

v_call: TRBV7-3
d_call: TRBD1
clone_size: NA
j_call: TRBJ1-1
cdr3_aa: CASSSDRYTPEAFF
cdr3_nt: TGTGCCAGCAGCTCGGACAGGTATACGCCTGAAGCTTTCTTT

v_call: TRBV7-9
d_call: TRBD1
clone_size: NA
j_call: TRBJ2-5
cdr3_aa: CASSYATGAETQYF
cdr3_nt: TGTGCCAGCAGCTACGCGACAGGGGCCGAGACCCAGTACTTC

v_call: TRBV14
d_call: NA
clone_size: NA
j_call: TRBJ1-1
cdr3_aa: CASSQFRQVRTEAFF
cdr3_nt: TGTGCCAGCAGCCAATTTCGACAGGTGAGGACTGAAGCTTTCTTT

v_call: TRBV23-1
d_call: NA
clone_size: NA
j_call: TRBJ1-1
cdr3_aa: CASSPRGNTEAFF
cdr3_nt: TGCGCCAGCAGTCCCCGCGGGAACACTGAAGCTTTCTTT

v_call: TRBV4-3
d_call: NA
clone_size: NA
j_call: TRBJ1-2
cdr3_aa: CASSPDGVLDGYTF
cdr3_nt: TGCGCCAGCAGCCCGGACGGGGTCCTTGATGGCTACACCTTC

v_call: TRBV21-1
d_call: NA
clone_size: few
j_call: TRBJ1-5
cdr3_aa: CASVTVSQPQHF
cdr3_nt: TGTGCCAGCGTCACTGTTTCCCAGCCCCAGCATTTT

v_call: TRBV5-6
d_call: TRBD2
clone_size: NA
j_call: TRBJ2-5
cdr3_aa: CASSRRRSGLAGAQETQYF
cdr3_nt: TGTGCCAGCAGCAGAAGGAGATCGGGGCTAGCGGGGGCCCAAGAGACCCAGTACTTC

v_call: TRBV6-6
d_call: TRBD1
clone_size: NA
j_call: TRBJ1-1
cdr3_aa: CASSLEGAAEAFF
cdr3_nt: TGTGCCAGCAGCCTGGAGGGGGCGGCTGAAGCTTTCTTT

v_call: TRBV30
d_call: NA
clone_size: NA
j_call: TRBJ1-2
cdr3_aa: CAWSERVDYGYTF
cdr3_nt: TGTGCCTGGAGTGAGCGGGTGGACTATGGCTACACCTTC

v_call: TRBV6-1
d_call: TRBD1
clone_size: few
j_call: TRBJ1-2
cdr3_aa: CASGDRDLYGYTF
cdr3_nt: TGTGCCAGCGGTGACAGGGACTTATATGGCTACACCTTC

v_call: TRBV3-1/TRBV3-2
d_call: NA
clone_size: NA
j_call: TRBJ2-3
cdr3_aa: CASSQGPDYTQYF
cdr3_nt: TGTGCCAGCAGCCAAGGCCCGGACTATACGCAGTATTTT

v_call: TRBV7-2
d_call: NA
clone_size: NA
j_call: TRBJ2-2
cdr3_aa: CASSFGTGPTGELFF
cdr3_nt: TGTGCCAGCAGCTTTGGCACAGGCCCCACCGGGGAGCTGTTTTTT

v_call: TRBV29-1
d_call: TRBD2
clone_size: NA
j_call: TRBJ2-3
cdr3_aa: CSVSTSGPRYTQYF
cdr3_nt: TGCAGCGTTTCGACTAGCGGTCCTAGATATACGCAGTATTTT

v_call: TRBV5-6
d_call: NA
clone_size: NA
j_call: TRBJ1-1
cdr3_aa: CASSLGWEHTEAFF
cdr3_nt: TGTGCCAGCAGCTTGGGGTGGGAGCACACTGAAGCTTTCTTT

v_call: TRBV14
d_call: NA
clone_size: NA
j_call: TRBJ2-7
cdr3_aa: CASSPGYEQYF
cdr3_nt: TGTGCCAGCAGCCCGGGCTACGAGCAGTACTTC

v_call: TRBV2
d_call: TRBD2
clone_size: NA
j_call: TRBJ2-3
cdr3_aa: CASRGASGGRGDTQYF
cdr3_nt: TGTGCCAGCAGGGGCGCTAGCGGGGGCCGTGGAGATACGCAGTATTTT

v_call: TRBV9
d_call: NA
clone_size: NA
j_call: TRBJ1-3
cdr3_aa: CASSRAGGQTGNTIYF
cdr3_nt: TGTGCCAGCAGCCGAGCGGGGGGTCAGACTGGAAACACCATATATTTT

v_call: TRBV6-2/TRBV6-3
d_call: NA
clone_size: NA
j_call: TRBJ2-1
cdr3_aa: CASSYSVGEQFF
cdr3_nt: TGTGCCAGCAGTTACTCGGTCGGTGAGCAGTTCTTC

v_call: TRBV30
d_call: NA
clone_size: NA
j_call: TRBJ1-6
cdr3_aa: CAWRGEGWSSPLHF
cdr3_nt: TGTGCCTGGAGAGGGGAGGGGTGGTCATCACCCCTCCACTTT

v_call: TRBV12-3/TRBV12-4
d_call: NA
clone_size: NA
j_call: TRBJ1-6
cdr3_aa: CASSRELGSPLHF
cdr3_nt: TGTGCCAGCAGTCGCGAGCTCGGTTCACCCCTCCACTTT

v_call: TRBV28
d_call: NA
clone_size: once
j_call: TRBJ1-5
cdr3_aa: CASSWEGIQPQHF
cdr3_nt: TGTGCCAGCAGTTGGGAGGGTATACAGCCCCAGCATTTT

v_call: TRBV19
d_call: NA
clone_size: NA
j_call: TRBJ1-4
cdr3_aa: CASSMMGGDEKLFF
cdr3_nt: TGTGCCAGTAGTATGATGGGGGGAGATGAAAAACTGTTTTTT

v_call: TRBV13
d_call: NA
clone_size: NA
j_call: TRBJ1-1
cdr3_aa: CASSSVREAKTEAFF
cdr3_nt: TGTGCCAGCAGCTCGGTACGGGAGGCAAAGACTGAAGCTTTCTTT

v_call: TRBV9
d_call: NA
clone_size: NA
j_call: TRBJ1-5
cdr3_aa: CASSADNSNQPQHF
cdr3_nt: TGTGCCAGCAGCGCAGACAATAGCAATCAGCCCCAGCATTTT

v_call: TRBV29-1
d_call: NA
clone_size: NA
j_call: TRBJ2-5
cdr3_aa: CSVDRQETQYF
cdr3_nt: TGCAGCGTTGACAGACAAGAGACCCAGTACTTC

v_call: TRBV7-9
d_call: NA
clone_size: NA
j_call: TRBJ1-4
cdr3_aa: CASSSTLSNVEKLFF
cdr3_nt: TGTGCCAGCAGCTCAACTCTGAGTAACGTTGAAAAACTGTTTTTT

v_call: TRBV19
d_call: TRBD2
clone_size: NA
j_call: TRBJ2-7
cdr3_aa: CASSPSSGGLREQYF
cdr3_nt: TGTGCCAGTAGCCCGTCTAGCGGGGGCCTACGGGAGCAGTACTTC

v_call: TRBV6-5
d_call: NA
clone_size: NA
j_call: TRBJ1-1
cdr3_aa: CASSYSRTILNTFF
cdr3_nt: TGTGCCAGCAGTTACTCGAGGACTATACTAAACACTTTCTTT

v_call: TRBV2
d_call: NA
clone_size: NA
j_call: TRBJ2-2
cdr3_aa: CASNSRAGGELFF
cdr3_nt: TGTGCCAGCAACTCAAGGGCGGGCGGGGAGCTGTTTTTT

v_call: TRBV19
d_call: NA
clone_size: NA
j_call: TRBJ1-1
cdr3_aa: CASSQTAYTEAFF
cdr3_nt: TGTGCCAGTAGTCAGACAGCCTACACTGAAGCTTTCTTT

v_call: TRBV7-9
d_call: NA
clone_size: NA
j_call: TRBJ1-6
cdr3_aa: CASSLARGPNSPLHF
cdr3_nt: TGTGCCAGCAGCTTAGCTAGGGGCCCCAATTCACCCCTCCACTTT

v_call: TRBV6-5
d_call: NA
clone_size: NA
j_call: TRBJ2-3
cdr3_aa: CASWLRFPGENTQYF
cdr3_nt: TGTGCCAGCTGGCTGCGGTTCCCTGGTGAGAATACGCAGTATTTT

v_call: TRBV5-5
d_call: NA
clone_size: NA
j_call: TRBJ1-5
cdr3_aa: CASSLEGGAGPQHF
cdr3_nt: TGTGCCAGCAGCTTGGAGGGGGGGGCAGGGCCCCAGCATTTT

v_call: TRBV2
d_call: TRBD1
clone_size: NA
j_call: TRBJ2-7
cdr3_aa: CASSEIQQGARYEQYF
cdr3_nt: TGTGCCAGCAGTGAAATTCAACAGGGGGCGAGGTACGAGCAGTACTTC

v_call: TRBV29-1
d_call: TRBD1
clone_size: NA
j_call: TRBJ1-1
cdr3_aa: CSVEQGAAGTEAFF
cdr3_nt: TGCAGCGTTGAACAGGGGGCTGCGGGGACTGAAGCTTTCTTT

v_call: TRBV3-1/TRBV3-2
d_call: TRBD2
clone_size: NA
j_call: TRBJ2-1
cdr3_aa: CASSPNLAGGHKEQFF
cdr3_nt: TGTGCCAGCAGCCCGAACCTAGCGGGGGGGCACAAAGAGCAGTTCTTC

v_call: TRBV7-9
d_call: NA
clone_size: NA
j_call: TRBJ2-1
cdr3_aa: CASRFSGNEQFF
cdr3_nt: TGTGCCAGCAGATTCAGCGGCAATGAGCAGTTCTTC

v_call: TRBV4-2
d_call: TRBD1
clone_size: NA
j_call: TRBJ1-2
cdr3_aa: CASSSDVTGTLYGYTF
cdr3_nt: TGTGCCAGCAGCTCCGACGTGACAGGGACCCTCTATGGCTACACCTTC

v_call: TRBV6-5
d_call: NA
clone_size: NA
j_call: TRBJ1-1
cdr3_aa: CASSYRGEGTEAFF
cdr3_nt: TGTGCCAGCAGTTACAGGGGGGAGGGCACTGAAGCTTTCTTT

v_call: TRBV5-6
d_call: NA
clone_size: once
j_call: TRBJ1-1
cdr3_aa: CASSHTGRMNTEAFF
cdr3_nt: TGTGCCAGCAGCCATACAGGGCGGATGAACACTGAAGCTTTCTTT

v_call: TRBV11-3
d_call: NA
clone_size: NA
j_call: TRBJ1-1
cdr3_aa: CASSLEGLNTEAFF
cdr3_nt: TGTGCCAGCAGCTTGGAGGGGCTGAACACTGAAGCTTTCTTT

v_call: TRBV7-2
d_call: NA
clone_size: NA
j_call: TRBJ1-1
cdr3_aa: CASSLVTGQPGAWTFF
cdr3_nt: TGTGCCAGCAGCTTAGTTACCGGACAGCCCGGGGCTTGGACTTTCTTT

v_call: TRBV7-9
d_call: TRBD1
clone_size: NA
j_call: TRBJ2-7
cdr3_aa: CASRFLGQGNEQYF
cdr3_nt: TGTGCCAGCAGATTTTTAGGACAGGGGAACGAGCAGTACTTC

v_call: TRBV2
d_call: TRBD1
clone_size: NA
j_call: TRBJ2-6
cdr3_aa: CASSGQGHSGANVLTF
cdr3_nt: TGTGCCAGCAGTGGACAGGGGCACTCTGGGGCCAACGTCCTGACTTTC